This T cell receptor (beta chain) was captured in a study of blood T cell repertoires in COVID-19. This clone was found a few times. V trimming: 4 bases; J trimming: 4 bases; junction bases outside the gene matches: 7. The CDR3 spans 17 residues. Germline V gene data show CDR1 as KGHDR and CDR2 as SFDVKD. Clones were read by immunoSEQ multiplex PCR, and TCRdb kept only the in-frame ones, dropping some. The sample contains about 120,000 clones, 75% to 85% of which appear only once. The chain is built from TRBV24-1 and TRBJ2-3, with 13 bases aligning to TRBD2. The sequence derives from a woman of 80 years or more with acute or convalescent COVID-19. Material: peripheral blood. CDR3 loop: CATSDPYGLAGADTQYF. CDR3 coding DNA: TGTGCCACCAGTGACCCGTATGGACTAGCGGGAGCAGATACGCAGTATTTT.